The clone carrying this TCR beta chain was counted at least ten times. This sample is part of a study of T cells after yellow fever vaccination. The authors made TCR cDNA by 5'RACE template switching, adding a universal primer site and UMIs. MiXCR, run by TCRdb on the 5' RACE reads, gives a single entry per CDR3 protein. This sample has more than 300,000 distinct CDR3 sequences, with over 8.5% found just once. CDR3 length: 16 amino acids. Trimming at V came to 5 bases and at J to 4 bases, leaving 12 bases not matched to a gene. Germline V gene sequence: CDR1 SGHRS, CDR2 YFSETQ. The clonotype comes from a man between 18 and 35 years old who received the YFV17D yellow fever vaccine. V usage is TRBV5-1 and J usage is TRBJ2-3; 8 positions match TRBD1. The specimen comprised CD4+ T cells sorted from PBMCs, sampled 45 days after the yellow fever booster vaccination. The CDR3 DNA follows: TGCGCCAGCAGAGTACAGGGGGGCCTTGCTGCAGATACGCAGTATTTT. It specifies CASRVQGGLAADTQYF.